This T cell receptor (beta chain) emerged from a study of cytomegalovirus exposure and HLA in healthy donors. Germline V gene data show CDR1 as MNHNY and CDR2 as SVGAGI (reference sequence). The CDR3 has 16 amino acids. Trimming removed 7 bases from V and 5 bases from J; junction bases left unmatched: 13. Some clones are missing from TCRdb's copy, which holds only in-frame ones; the method was immunoSEQ multiplex PCR. Of under 200,000 clones listed, roughly nine tenths are singletons. The material sequenced was PBMCs. This TCR was sampled from a woman aged 18-29 years in good health and CMV-seropositive. The V gene is TRBV6-6, the J gene TRBJ2-7; 11 positions match TRBD2. The CDR3 loop is CASTPRTSGSLNEQYF. DNA of the CDR3: TGTGCCAGCACCCCCCGCACTAGCGGGAGTCTAAACGAGCAGTACTTC.